This is a list of T cell receptor beta chains from one sample in a study of shared clonotypes between healthy human individuals. Sequencing used immunoSEQ multiplex PCR; TCRdb keeps in-frame clones, though not all of them. Here the sample spans a few million clones, roughly 95% being singletons. Source material: naive CD4+ T cells sorted from blood. These receptor sequences come from a man aged 18 to 30 in good health. CDR3s include the opening cysteine and the closing phenylalanine or tryptophan. The order of the fields is V gene, D gene, J gene, clone size, CDR3 protein, CDR3 DNA. D genes are given only for firm matches. Where a row states a size, it is once, few, many or the class of an expanded clone; other rows omit it.

>TRBV10-1|TRBD2|TRBJ2-5|NA
CASSAREAETQYF
TGCGCCAGCAGTGCTCGGGAGGCGGAGACCCAGTACTTC
>TRBV19|TRBD1|TRBJ1-5|NA
CASSTGTGGGQPQHF
TGTGCCAGTAGTACCGGGACAGGGGGCGGCCAGCCCCAGCATTTT
>TRBV9|TRBD1|TRBJ1-3|NA
CASSPSTGGNTIYF
TGTGCCAGCAGCCCCTCGACAGGGGGAAACACCATATATTTT
>TRBV10-1|NA|TRBJ2-7|once
CASSESIVGTYEQYF
TGCGCCAGCAGTGAGTCGATCGTCGGCACCTACGAGCAGTACTTC
>TRBV28|TRBD2|TRBJ2-1|NA
CASSSRLPGGSSYNEQFF
TGTGCCAGCAGTTCCCGACTCCCGGGCGGGAGCTCCTACAATGAGCAGTTCTTC
>TRBV2|NA|TRBJ1-5|NA
CASSSTGINQPQHF
TGTGCCAGCAGTTCTACAGGGATCAATCAGCCCCAGCATTTT
>TRBV2|TRBD1|TRBJ1-6|NA
CASRDRDNSPLHF
TGTGCCAGCAGGGACAGGGATAATTCACCCCTCCACTTT
>TRBV9|NA|TRBJ2-3|NA
CASSAGGGSADTQYF
TGTGCCAGCAGCGCCGGGGGTGGTTCCGCAGATACGCAGTATTTT
>TRBV29-1|NA|TRBJ1-2|NA
CSVDNGYGYTF
TGCAGCGTTGATAACGGCTATGGCTACACCTTC
>TRBV6-1|NA|TRBJ1-2|NA
CASSEAGRNYGYTF
TGTGCCAGCAGTGAAGCTGGCCGGAACTATGGCTACACCTTC
>TRBV5-1|NA|TRBJ1-4|NA
CASSFQGTSTNEKLFF
TGCGCCAGCAGCTTTCAGGGCACGTCGACTAATGAAAAACTGTTTTTT
>TRBV6-1|NA|TRBJ2-7|NA
CASGDAAYEQYF
TGTGCCAGCGGGGACGCAGCCTACGAGCAGTACTTC
>TRBV6-5|NA|TRBJ1-3|NA
CASRETGVSGNTIYF
TGTGCCAGCAGGGAGACAGGCGTCTCTGGAAACACCATATATTTT
>TRBV5-1|NA|TRBJ2-1|NA
CASSDTGNEQFF
TGCGCCAGCAGCGATACAGGCAATGAGCAGTTCTTC
>TRBV18|NA|TRBJ1-5|NA
CASSLGTIDSNQPQHF
TGTGCCAGCTCTCTCGGGACGATAGATAGCAATCAGCCCCAGCATTTT
>TRBV6-5|TRBD2|TRBJ2-5|NA
CASRASGKETQYF
TGTGCCAGCAGGGCTAGCGGAAAGGAGACCCAGTACTTC
>TRBV2|TRBD1|TRBJ2-3|NA
CANRQGGTDTQYF
TGTGCCAACCGACAGGGGGGCACAGATACGCAGTATTTT
>TRBV6-5|NA|TRBJ1-4|few
CASSKVSSTDEKLFF
TGTGCCAGCAGTAAGGTTTCCTCAACTGATGAAAAACTGTTTTTT
>TRBV21-1|NA|TRBJ1-5|few
CASSKGGASIAPF
TGTGCCAGCAGCAAAGGGGGGGCCAGCATCGCCCCATTT
>TRBV4-2|NA|TRBJ2-5|NA
CASSLEGQPEETQYF
TGTGCCAGCAGCCTGGAGGGGCAACCAGAAGAGACCCAGTACTTC
>TRBV6-1|TRBD2|TRBJ2-1|NA
CASTPSGGLNEQFF
TGTGCCAGCACTCCTAGCGGGGGTCTCAATGAGCAGTTCTTC
>TRBV6-5|TRBD2|TRBJ2-1|NA
CASSRPGLAAGEQFF
TGTGCCAGCAGTAGGCCGGGACTAGCAGCGGGTGAGCAGTTCTTC
>TRBV30|TRBD2|TRBJ2-4|once
CAWSLGGDGYF
TGTGCCTGGTCCCTGGGGGGGGACGGGTACTTC
>TRBV6-5|TRBD1|TRBJ1-6|NA
CASSYTGTGNSPLHF
TGTGCCAGCAGTTATACCGGGACAGGGAATTCACCCCTCCACTTT
>TRBV11-2|TRBD1|TRBJ1-2|NA
CASSRDRGPYGYTF
TGTGCCAGCAGCCGGGACAGGGGCCCCTATGGCTACACCTTC
>TRBV14|TRBD2|TRBJ2-7|NA
CASSQDGTRFYEQYF
TGTGCCAGCAGCCAAGACGGGACTAGATTCTACGAGCAGTACTTC
>TRBV4-1|TRBD1|TRBJ1-1|NA
CASSQRTGENTEAFF
TGCGCCAGCAGCCAAAGGACAGGGGAGAACACTGAAGCTTTCTTT
>TRBV6-5|NA|TRBJ2-3|NA
CASSFDSSSDTQYF
TGTGCCAGCAGTTTCGACAGCTCCTCGGATACGCAGTATTTT
>TRBV6-5|TRBD1|TRBJ2-2|NA
CASSNHGDSGELFF
TGTGCCAGCAGCAACCACGGGGACAGCGGGGAGCTGTTTTTT
>TRBV28|NA|TRBJ1-1|NA
CASRTWRGRNTEAFF
TGTGCCAGCAGGACATGGAGGGGTCGTAATACTGAAGCTTTCTTT
>TRBV7-8|NA|TRBJ2-3|NA
CASSLVGDTDTQYF
TGTGCCAGCAGCTTAGTAGGAGACACAGATACGCAGTATTTT
>TRBV5-1|TRBD2|TRBJ2-1|NA
CASSLAKLAGGDTYNEQFF
TGCGCCAGCAGCTTGGCGAAACTAGCGGGAGGGGACACCTACAATGAGCAGTTCTTC
>TRBV11-2|TRBD2|TRBJ2-7|NA
CASSLVTSGLYEQYF
TGTGCCAGCAGCTTAGTTACTAGCGGGCTCTACGAGCAGTACTTC
>TRBV30|NA|TRBJ2-7|once
CAWSGIYEQYF
TGTGCCTGGAGTGGGATCTACGAGCAGTACTTC
>TRBV14|NA|TRBJ1-1|NA
CASSPLGGVYEAFF
TGTGCCAGCAGCCCCCTGGGGGGGGTCTATGAAGCTTTCTTT
>TRBV9|NA|TRBJ2-7|NA
CASSVEWDGYEQYF
TGTGCCAGCAGCGTAGAATGGGATGGCTACGAGCAGTACTTC
>TRBV18|NA|TRBJ1-3|NA
CASSPYPSGNTIYF
TGTGCCAGCTCACCATATCCCTCTGGAAACACCATATATTTT